This passage covers 14 T cell receptor beta chains from one sample sequenced in a study of T-cell memory formation after mild COVID-19. A single record per CDR3 protein comes from TCRdb applying MiXCR to the 5' RACE reads. The sample records 140,000 to 150,000 distinct CDR3 sequences, approximately 25% being singletons. Sequencing input: PBMCs or a T cell subset sorted from them (not recorded which). These receptors were taken from an adult woman who had mild COVID-19 (a few samples of this study predate the infection). Cell type and time point are not known.

The V and J genes are TRBV6-6 and TRBJ1-1; D gene ambiguous. The CDR3 has 14 amino acids. The germline V gene has CDR1 MNHNY and CDR2 SVGAGI (reference sequence). V was trimmed by 3 bases and J by 10 bases, leaving 18 bases between them. In nucleotides, the CDR3 is TGTGCCAGCAGTTATCGTCGGCAGGCGGGTACAGCTTTCTTT. Amino acid sequence: CASSYRRQAGTAFF.

This clonotype was seen a few times. The V and J genes are TRBV4-1 and TRBJ2-7, with 9 nucleotides matching TRBD1. The CDR3 covers 13 residues. Germline trimming cut 3 bases from V and 5 bases from J; bases unmatched to any gene: 2. Germline CDR1 reads MGHRA; CDR2 reads YSYEKL. The CDR3 bases are TGCGCCAGCAGCCATGACAGGGGGGACGAGCAGTACTTC. Translating gives CASSHDRGDEQYF.

This clonotype occurred a few times. The V and J genes are TRBV20-1 and TRBJ2-7; 7 bases match TRBD1. The CDR3 spans 15 residues. V shed 0 bases and J 2 bases; nucleotides not matched to a gene: 7. CDR1 is DFQATT, CDR2 SNEGSKA, per germline (reference sequence). The CDR3 protein is CSAREGGPTTYEQYF. CDR3 DNA: TGCAGTGCTAGAGAAGGGGGCCCCACGACCTACGAGCAGTACTTC.

The chain uses TRBV6-2 or TRBV6-3 and TRBJ2-1; tentatively, D is TRBD2 (6 bases). V was pared by 11 bases and J by 9 bases, with 14 bases between. CDR1 and CDR2 from the germline V gene are MNHEY and SVGEGT. The CDR3 sequence is 11 residues long. CDR3 residues: CALGRRGEQFF. CDR3 DNA: TGTGCCCTAGGGAGGCGTGGTGAGCAGTTCTTC.

The rearrangement links TRBV2 to TRBJ2-7; TRBD1 might be the D (5 bases). The CDR3 is 17 amino acids. Germline CDR1 SNHLY, CDR2 FYNNEI. Trimming stripped 0 bases from V and 2 bases from J, with 17 bases between. CDR3 protein: CASSEASWGSLPYEQYF. In DNA form, the CDR3 reads TGTGCCAGCAGTGAAGCCAGTTGGGGCAGCCTCCCCTACGAGCAGTACTTC.

This rearrangement joins TRBV6-2 or TRBV6-3 to TRBJ2-7; 9 bases match TRBD1. V lost 2 bases and J lost 3; bases outside the gene matches: 8. This CDR3 spans 16 amino acids. Germline CDR1 reads MNHEY; CDR2 reads SVGEGT. CDR3 protein: CASSYLGQGISYEQYF. DNA for the CDR3: TGTGCCAGCAGTTACCTCGGACAGGGGATAAGCTACGAGCAGTACTTC.

The rearrangement joins TRBV11-3 to TRBJ2-3, with TRBD2 matching over 9 bases. The germline gives CDR1 SGHNT, CDR2 YENEEA. Trimming cost V 2 bases and J 1 base; bases outside gene matches: 4. The CDR3 runs to 16 residues. CDR3 amino acids: CASSLRLAGRTDTQYF. Written as DNA, the CDR3 is TGTGCCAGCAGCTTAAGGCTAGCGGGACGCACAGATACGCAGTATTTT.

The CDR3 DNA reads as TGTGCCAGCAGCCAAGATCGGGTCTCCTACGAGCAGTACTTC. As protein: CASSQDRVSYEQYF. This chain links TRBV3-1 with TRBJ2-7; no clear D gene. CDR1 LGHDT and CDR2 YNNKEL come from the germline V gene (reference sequence). V lost 0 bases and J lost 0, with 6 bases in between. The CDR3 has 14 amino acids.

The chain joins TRBV7-9 to TRBJ2-7; 9 bases align to TRBD1. The CDR3 length is 14 residues. Germline CDR1 is SEHNR and CDR2 is FQNEAQ (reference sequence). Germline trimming cut 5 bases from V and 3 bases from J; bases unmatched to any gene: 5. CDR3 DNA: TGTGCCAGCAGCGCGCCGGACAGGGGCTACGAGCAGTACTTC. Its protein is CASSAPDRGYEQYF.

The rearrangement joins TRBV4-1 to TRBJ2-1; D assignment may be TRBD1 or TRBD2 (5 bases each). The CDR3 spans 14 residues. Germline V gives CDR1 MGHRA, CDR2 YSYEKL. Trimming removed 4 bases at V and 8 bases at J, with 15 bases between. This chain's CDR3 is CASSRGEPWDEQFF. For the CDR3, the DNA is TGCGCCAGCAGCCGAGGGGAGCCGTGGGATGAGCAGTTCTTC.

The J gene is TRBJ2-7, the V gene TRBV9; no reliable D call. Germline CDR1 is SGDLS and CDR2 is YYNGEE. Trimming removed 4 bases at V and 1 base at J, with 12 bases between. This CDR3 region has 14 residues. This CDR3 is CASSYHGESYEQYF. CDR3 in DNA: TGTGCCAGCAGCTACCATGGGGAATCCTACGAGCAGTACTTC.

This clonotype occurred a few times. The chain joins TRBV4-1 to TRBJ2-3; 7 bases line up with TRBD1. V was pared by 4 bases and J by 4 bases, with 8 bases of the junction left unmatched. Germline CDR1 reads MGHRA; CDR2 reads YSYEKL. CDR3 size: 15 residues. The CDR3: CASSPGGALADTQYF. The CDR3, as DNA: TGCGCCAGCAGCCCAGGGGGAGCTCTAGCAGATACGCAGTATTTT.

V usage is TRBV3-1 and J usage is TRBJ2-2; D unclear. Trimming pared 3 bases from V and 5 bases from J, leaving 7 bases between. Germline CDR1 and CDR2: LGHDT and YNNKEL (reference sequence). The length of the CDR3 is 13 residues. CDR3 amino acids: CASSHAGTGELFF. The CDR3 nucleotides read TGTGCCAGCAGCCACGCCGGGACCGGGGAGCTGTTTTTT.

A few counts support this clonotype. The chain uses TRBV7-2 and TRBJ2-1, with TRBD2 matching 15 bases. Looked up from germline, CDR1 is SGHTA and CDR2 is FQGNSA. The CDR3 covers 18 residues. The J segment lost 2 bases and the V segment lost 3 bases, leaving 5 bases of the junction unmatched. The CDR3 sequence is CASSLTGTSGRPYNEQFF. In DNA, the CDR3 is TGTGCCAGCAGCTTGACCGGGACTAGCGGGAGGCCCTACAATGAGCAGTTCTTC.